A single sample gave rise to the 12 T cell receptor beta chains below, sequenced in a study of shared clonotypes between healthy human individuals. Naive CD8 cells, CD45RO-negative and positively selected for CCR7, excluded terminally differentiated effector memory CD45RA+ cells. Clones were read by immunoSEQ multiplex PCR, and TCRdb kept only the in-frame ones, dropping some. The sample contains approximately 840,000 clones, 90% to 98% of which appear only once. Sequenced sample: naive CD8+ T cells sorted from blood. The receptors come from a man aged 25 to 40 in good health.

The V call is TRBV7-2, the J call TRBJ2-3, with 9 bases aligning to TRBD2. The germline V gene encodes CDR1 SGHTA and CDR2 FQGNSA. The ends lost 5 bases at V and 4 bases at J; junction bases unmatched: 10. The CDR3 totals 16 residues. In DNA form, the CDR3 reads TGTGCCAGCAGCCGGCGGAAGCGGGAGGCTGCAGATACGCAGTATTTT. Amino acid sequence: CASSRRKREAADTQYF.

The V call is TRBV27, the J call TRBJ1-5; no definite D call. The V end was cut by 5 bases, the J end by 4 bases, with 15 bases between. CDR1 and CDR2 from the germline V gene are MNHEY and SMNVEV (reference sequence). This CDR3 spans 15 amino acids. This CDR3 is CASSNSAWGNQPQHF. CDR3 nucleotide sequence: TGTGCCAGCAGTAATAGCGCCTGGGGAAATCAGCCCCAGCATTTT.

This chain links TRBV5-1 with TRBJ1-1; D gene uncertain. Germline lookup yields CDR1 SGHRS and CDR2 YFSETQ. V lost 0 bases and J lost 0, with 9 bases in between. The CDR3 runs to 15 residues. The CDR3 is CASSLDLKMNTEAFF. The CDR3 DNA sequence: TGCGCCAGCAGCTTGGACTTAAAAATGAACACTGAAGCTTTCTTT. The entire variable domain, with the rest obtained from reference TRBV5-1 and TRBJ1-1, is as follows: KAGVTQTPRYLIKTRGQQVTLSCSPISGHRSVSWYQQTPGQGLQFLFEYFSETQRNKGNFPGRFSGRQFSNSRSEMNVSTLELGDSALYLCASSLDLKMNTEAFFGQGTRLTVV.

This chain links TRBV27 with TRBJ2-7; D may match TRBD1 or TRBD2 (6 bases each). Germline values: CDR1 MNHEY, CDR2 SMNVEV (reference sequence). The CDR3 runs 14 residues. V was shortened by 2 bases and J by 7 bases, with 15 bases between the two germline ends. The CDR3 spells CASSLRGQRGEQYF. As DNA, the CDR3 is TGTGCCAGCAGTTTACGGGGACAACGGGGGGAGCAGTACTTC.

The chain combines TRBV7-2 with TRBJ2-1; unclear D gene. There are 14 residues in the CDR3. V lost 1 base, J lost 8 bases, and 12 bases lay in between. CDR1 SGHTA and CDR2 FQGNSA come from the germline V gene. CDR3 sequence (DNA): TGTGCCAGCAGCTTAGAACCCCTCCTCGATGAGCAGTTCTTC. Translation gives CASSLEPLLDEQFF. Based on the CDR3 plus reference TRBV7-2 and TRBJ2-1, the full variable domain is GAGVSQSPSNKVTEKGKDVELRCDPISGHTALYWYRQSLGQGLEFLIYFQGNSAPDKSGLPSDRFSAERTGGSVSTLTIQRTQQEDSAVYLCASSLEPLLDEQFFGPGTRLTVL.

The rearrangement uses TRBV12-5 and TRBJ2-1; D unclear. CDR3 size: 11 residues. In germline, CDR1 is LGHNT, CDR2 FRNRAP. Trimming shortened V by 6 bases and J by 7 bases, and 7 bases separated the two germline ends. The CDR3 protein is CASGRTNEQFF. The CDR3 bases are TGTGCTAGTGGGAGAACTAATGAGCAGTTCTTC.

The CDR3 sequence is CASKGNSNTGELFF. CDR3 nucleotide sequence: TGTGCCAGCAAAGGGAACTCAAACACCGGGGAGCTGTTTTTT. The gene calls are TRBV28 and TRBJ2-2; unclear D gene. Germline V gene sequence: CDR1 MDHEN, CDR2 SYDVKM. Trimming took 7 bases from V and 2 from J, leaving 11 bases between them. The CDR3 runs 14 residues. Full variable domain (rest looked up from reference TRBV28 and TRBJ2-2): DVKVTQSSRYLVKRTGEKVFLECVQDMDHENMFWYRQDPGLGLRLIYFSYDVKMKEKGDIPEGYSVSREKKERFSLILESASTNQTSMYLCASKGNSNTGELFFGEGSRLTVL.

The gene calls are TRBV4-1 and TRBJ2-7, with D unresolved. In germline, CDR1 is MGHRA, CDR2 YSYEKL. This CDR3 has 15 amino acids. Between the trimmed V and J ends, which lost 1 base and 0 bases, there was a span of 10 bases. DNA of the CDR3: TGCGCCAGCAGCCAAGTATTTGGCCTCTCCTACGAGCAGTACTTC. This codes for CASSQVFGLSYEQYF.

CDR3 loop: CASSYSLAGGGYEQYF. The CDR3 coding sequence is TGTGCCAGCAGTTACTCACTAGCGGGAGGTGGGTACGAGCAGTACTTC. The chain couples TRBV6-5 to TRBJ2-7; TRBD2 agrees at 12 bases. J was trimmed by 4 bases and V by 0 bases; bases with no gene match: 4. CDR1 is MNHEY and CDR2 is SVGAGI in the germline V gene. CDR3 length: 16 residues.

V usage is TRBV6-5 and J usage is TRBJ2-5; D perhaps matches TRBD2 (5 bases). V was trimmed by 2 bases and J by 5 bases, leaving 12 bases between them. Germline CDR1 reads MNHEY; CDR2 reads SVGAGI. The CDR3 extends over 14 amino acids. CDR3 region: CASSYRLREETQYF. The CDR3 DNA reads TGTGCCAGCAGTTACCGGTTGAGGGAGGAGACCCAGTACTTC.

This chain joins TRBV9 and TRBJ2-1; TRBD2 agrees at 8 bases. CDR3 size: 15 residues. In germline, CDR1 is SGDLS, CDR2 YYNGEE. V lost 3 bases, J lost 7 bases, and 9 bases stayed unmatched. The CDR3 spells CASSASGSTFNEQFF. The CDR3 nucleotides read TGTGCCAGCAGCGCGAGCGGGAGTACTTTTAATGAGCAGTTCTTC.

V and J are TRBV7-3 and TRBJ2-1; 7 bases are shared with TRBD1. The V gene end was trimmed by 1 base and the J gene end by 6 bases; junction bases not matched to a gene: 6. The CDR3 spans 15 residues. Germline V gene lookup returns CDR1 SGHTA and CDR2 FQGTGA. In DNA form, the CDR3 reads TGTGCCAGCAGCTTAATGGGGACAGTGGGCAATGAGCAGTTCTTC. Translation: CASSLMGTVGNEQFF. Supplemented by reference TRBV7-3 and TRBJ2-1, the full variable domain reads GAGVSQTPSNKVTEKGKYVELRCDPISGHTALYWYRQSLGQGPEFLIYFQGTGAADDSGLPNDRFFAVRPEGSVSTLKIQRTERGDSAVYLCASSLMGTVGNEQFFGPGTRLTVL.